This TCR beta chain was captured by sequencing in a study of blood T cell repertoires in COVID-19. In the study overall: Acute-phase and convalescent COVID-19 samples originated in the United States, Italy and Spain.

This CDR3 has 16 amino acids. With 1 base removed from V and 0 bases from J, the gap between germline ends came to 13 bases. CDR1 MNHEY and CDR2 SMNVEV come from the germline V gene (reference sequence). As processed by the authors: Reference gene primer amplification gave nucleated cell count estimates. Clones were sequenced by immunoSEQ multiplex PCR, and TCRdb holds only the in-frame ones, with some missing. The D gene and trimming were derived from the DNA, and the V and J assignments and clone size from that table. The sample shows 60,000 to 75,000 clones, more than 75% of them seen only once. This sequence joins TRBV27 and TRBJ2-7, with D unclear. What was sequenced was peripheral blood. The sequence was collected from a human donor in a cohort sampled during active COVID-19. CDR3 amino acids: CASSLLPGPSSYEQYF. CDR3 bases: TGTGCCAGCAGTTTATTGCCTGGCCCTAGCTCCTACGAGCAGTACTTC.